These 3 T cell receptor beta chains came from one sample sequenced in a study of blood T cell repertoires in COVID-19. This table comes from immunoSEQ multiplex PCR, and its TCRdb copy is limited to in-frame clones, with some not included. Among about 170,000 clones listed, around 79% were seen once. The specimen was PBMCs or T cells enriched from blood (not recorded which). All receptors come from a woman in her seventies in a cohort exposed to, infected with or recovered from COVID-19 (not recorded which).

The chain combines TRBV5-1 with TRBJ1-1, with D tentatively TRBD1 (6 bases). Trimming took off 4 bases at V and 0 bases at J, with 10 bases between the two ends. This CDR3 region has 14 residues. Germline loops: CDR1 SGHRS, CDR2 YFSETQ. The CDR3 coding sequence is TGCGCCAGCAGCGGACAGATCATGAACACTGAAGCTTTCTTT. As protein: CASSGQIMNTEAFF.

The V gene is TRBV2, the J gene TRBJ1-5, with unresolved D. V gave up 6 bases and J gave up 0 bases, with 9 bases separating them. Germline V lookup: CDR1 SNHLY, CDR2 FYNNEI. CDR3 length: 14 amino acids. Here the CDR3 DNA reads TGTGCCAGCAGCCCCAGTTATAGCAATCAGCCCCAGCATTTT. Amino acid sequence: CASSPSYSNQPQHF.

The chain links TRBV6-5 to TRBJ1-1; 7 bases are shared with TRBD1. Germline V lookup: CDR1 MNHEY, CDR2 SVGAGI. The ends lost 2 bases at V and 1 base at J; junction bases unmatched: 4. The CDR3 is 15 amino acids. CDR3 bases: TGTGCCAGCAGTTACACGGGACAGCAGAACACTGAAGCTTTCTTT. Translating it yields CASSYTGQQNTEAFF.